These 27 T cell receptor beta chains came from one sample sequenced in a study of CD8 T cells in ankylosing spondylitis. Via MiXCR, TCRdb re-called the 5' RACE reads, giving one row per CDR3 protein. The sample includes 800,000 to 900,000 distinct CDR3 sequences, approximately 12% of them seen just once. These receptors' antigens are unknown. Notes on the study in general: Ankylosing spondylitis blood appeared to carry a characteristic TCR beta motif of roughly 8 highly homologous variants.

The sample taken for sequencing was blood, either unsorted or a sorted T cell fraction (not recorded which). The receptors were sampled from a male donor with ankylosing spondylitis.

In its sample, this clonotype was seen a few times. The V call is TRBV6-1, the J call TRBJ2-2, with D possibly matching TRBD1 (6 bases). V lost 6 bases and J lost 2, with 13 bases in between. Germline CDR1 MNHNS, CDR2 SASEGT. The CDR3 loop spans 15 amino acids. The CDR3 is CASSTGTPNTGELFF. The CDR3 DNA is TGTGCCAGCAGCACCGGGACACCTAACACCGGGGAGCTGTTTTTT.

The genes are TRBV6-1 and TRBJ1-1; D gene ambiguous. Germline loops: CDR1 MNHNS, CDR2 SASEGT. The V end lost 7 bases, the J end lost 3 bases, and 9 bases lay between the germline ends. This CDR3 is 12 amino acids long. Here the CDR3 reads CASTFQYTEAFF. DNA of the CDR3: TGTGCCAGCACCTTCCAGTACACTGAAGCTTTCTTT.

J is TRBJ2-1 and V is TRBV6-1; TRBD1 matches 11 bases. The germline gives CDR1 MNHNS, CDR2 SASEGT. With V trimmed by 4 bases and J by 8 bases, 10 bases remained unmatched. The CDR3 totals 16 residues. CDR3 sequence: CASSGVTGTGGYEQFF. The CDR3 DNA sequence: TGTGCCAGCAGTGGGGTAACCGGGACAGGGGGGTATGAGCAGTTCTTC.

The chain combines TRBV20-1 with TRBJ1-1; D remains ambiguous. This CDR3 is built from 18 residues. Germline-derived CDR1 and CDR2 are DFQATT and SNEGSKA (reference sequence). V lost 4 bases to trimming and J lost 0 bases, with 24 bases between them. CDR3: CSATRLRNPLEVNTEAFF. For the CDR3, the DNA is TGCAGTGCTACGAGACTGCGTAACCCATTAGAGGTGAACACTGAAGCTTTCTTT.

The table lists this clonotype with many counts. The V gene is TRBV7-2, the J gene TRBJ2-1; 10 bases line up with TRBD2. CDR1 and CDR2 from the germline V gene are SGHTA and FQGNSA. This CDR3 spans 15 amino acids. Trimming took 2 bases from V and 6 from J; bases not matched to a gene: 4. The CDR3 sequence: CASSLLAGEGNEQFF. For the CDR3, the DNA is TGTGCCAGCAGCTTACTAGCGGGAGAGGGCAATGAGCAGTTCTTC. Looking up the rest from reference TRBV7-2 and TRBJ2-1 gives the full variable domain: GAGVSQSPSNKVTEKGKDVELRCDPISGHTALYWYRQSLGQGLEFLIYFQGNSAPDKSGLPSDRFSAERTGGSVSTLTIQRTQQEDSAVYLCASSLLAGEGNEQFFGPGTRLTVL.

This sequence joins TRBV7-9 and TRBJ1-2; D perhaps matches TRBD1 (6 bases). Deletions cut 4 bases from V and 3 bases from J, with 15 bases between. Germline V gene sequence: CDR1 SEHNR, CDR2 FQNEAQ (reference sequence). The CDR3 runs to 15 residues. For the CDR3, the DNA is TGTGCCAGCAGCTCTATCGGACAGTACCACTATGGCTACACCTTC. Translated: CASSSIGQYHYGYTF. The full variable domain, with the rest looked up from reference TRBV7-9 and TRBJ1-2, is DTGVSQNPRHKITKRGQNVTFRCDPISEHNRLYWYRQTLGQGPEFLTYFQNEAQLEKSRLLSDRFSAERPKGSFSTLEIQRTEQGDSAMYLCASSSIGQYHYGYTFGSGTRLTVV.

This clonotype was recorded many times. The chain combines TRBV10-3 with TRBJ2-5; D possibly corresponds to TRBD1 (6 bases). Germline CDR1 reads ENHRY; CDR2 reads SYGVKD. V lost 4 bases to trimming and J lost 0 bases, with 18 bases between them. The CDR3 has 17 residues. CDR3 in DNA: TGTGCCATCAGTGGGACAGCGAAGGTGGGAGACCAAGAGACCCAGTACTTC. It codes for CAISGTAKVGDQETQYF.

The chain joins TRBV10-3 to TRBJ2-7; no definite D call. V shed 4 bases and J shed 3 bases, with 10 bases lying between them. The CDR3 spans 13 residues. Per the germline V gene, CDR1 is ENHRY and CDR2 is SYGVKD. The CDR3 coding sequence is TGTGCCATCAGTGTAGGTCTCCACTACGAGCAGTACTTC. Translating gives CAISVGLHYEQYF.

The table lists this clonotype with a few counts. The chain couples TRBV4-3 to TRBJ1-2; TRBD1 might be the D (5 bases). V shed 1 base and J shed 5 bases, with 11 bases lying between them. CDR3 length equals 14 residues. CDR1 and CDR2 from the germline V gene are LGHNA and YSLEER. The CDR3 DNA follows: TGCGCCAGCAGCCAAGCCCCGGGGGTGTATGGCTACACCTTC. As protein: CASSQAPGVYGYTF.

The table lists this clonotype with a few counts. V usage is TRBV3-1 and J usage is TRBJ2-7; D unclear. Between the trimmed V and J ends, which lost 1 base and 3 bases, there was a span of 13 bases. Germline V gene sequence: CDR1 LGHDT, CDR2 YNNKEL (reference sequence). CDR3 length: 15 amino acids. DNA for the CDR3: TGTGCCAGCAGCCAAGGGATCAATAGACTCTACGAGCAGTACTTC. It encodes CASSQGINRLYEQYF.

The CDR3 nucleotides read TGCAGTGCTAGCCGGACTAGCGGACTACCCTACGAGCAGTACTTC. It yields the protein CSASRTSGLPYEQYF. The chain joins TRBV20-1 to TRBJ2-7; 10 bases are a match to TRBD2. Germline V gene data show CDR1 as DFQATT and CDR2 as SNEGSKA (reference sequence). CDR3 length: 15 residues. Trimming took 3 bases from V and 2 from J; bases not matched to a gene: 7.

The DNA of the CDR3 is TGTGCCATCAGATCGAGTTGGTCAGATACGCAGTATTTT. Translation gives CAIRSSWSDTQYF. The V call is TRBV5-8, the J call TRBJ2-3; D not certain. Germline V lookup: CDR1 SGHTS, CDR2 YDEGEE. The CDR3 is 13 amino acids. Trimming removed 9 bases at V and 4 bases at J, with 15 bases between.

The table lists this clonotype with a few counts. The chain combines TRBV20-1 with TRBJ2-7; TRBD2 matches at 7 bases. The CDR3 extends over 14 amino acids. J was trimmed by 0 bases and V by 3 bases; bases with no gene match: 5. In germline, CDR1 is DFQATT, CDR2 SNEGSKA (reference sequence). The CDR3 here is CSASRAGDSYEQYF. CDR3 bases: TGCAGTGCTAGTCGCGCGGGGGACTCCTACGAGCAGTACTTC.

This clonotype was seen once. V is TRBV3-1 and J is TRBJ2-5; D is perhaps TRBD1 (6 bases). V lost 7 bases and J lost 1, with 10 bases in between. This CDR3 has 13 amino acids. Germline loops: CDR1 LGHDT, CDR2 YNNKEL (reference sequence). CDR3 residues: CASINRAQETQYF. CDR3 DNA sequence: TGTGCCAGCATAAACAGGGCCCAAGAGACCCAGTACTTC.

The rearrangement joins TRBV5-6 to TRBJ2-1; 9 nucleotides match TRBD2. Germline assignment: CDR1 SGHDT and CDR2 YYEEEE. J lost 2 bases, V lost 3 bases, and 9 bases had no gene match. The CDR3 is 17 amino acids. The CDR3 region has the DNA TGTGCCAGCAGCTCATTAGCGGGAGAGGGGACCTACAATGAGCAGTTCTTC. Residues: CASSSLAGEGTYNEQFF.

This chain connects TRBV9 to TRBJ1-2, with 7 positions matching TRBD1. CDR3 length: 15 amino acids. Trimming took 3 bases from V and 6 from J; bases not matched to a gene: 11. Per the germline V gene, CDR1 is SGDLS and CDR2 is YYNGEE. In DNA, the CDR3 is TGTGCCAGCAGCGCGCCCTTTAGGACAGGAGATGGCTACACCTTC. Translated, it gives CASSAPFRTGDGYTF.

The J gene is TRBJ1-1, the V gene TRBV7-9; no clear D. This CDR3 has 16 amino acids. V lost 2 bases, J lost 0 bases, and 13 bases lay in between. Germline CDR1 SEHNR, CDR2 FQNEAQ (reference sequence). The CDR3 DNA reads TGTGCCAGCAGCTTACTATCAGGCAAGATGAACACTGAAGCTTTCTTT. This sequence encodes CASSLLSGKMNTEAFF.

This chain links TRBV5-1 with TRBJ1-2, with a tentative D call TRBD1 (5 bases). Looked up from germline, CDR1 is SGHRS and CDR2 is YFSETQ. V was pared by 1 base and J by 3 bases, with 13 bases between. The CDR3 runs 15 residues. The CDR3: CASSLHPRGDYGYTF. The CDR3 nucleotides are TGCGCCAGCAGCTTGCACCCCAGAGGGGACTATGGCTACACCTTC.

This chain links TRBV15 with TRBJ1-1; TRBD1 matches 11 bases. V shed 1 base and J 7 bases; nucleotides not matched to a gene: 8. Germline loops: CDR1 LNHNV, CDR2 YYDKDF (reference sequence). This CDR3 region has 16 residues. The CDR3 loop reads CATSRGTGQGANEAFF. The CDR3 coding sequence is TGTGCCACCAGCAGAGGCACCGGACAGGGGGCTAATGAAGCTTTCTTT.

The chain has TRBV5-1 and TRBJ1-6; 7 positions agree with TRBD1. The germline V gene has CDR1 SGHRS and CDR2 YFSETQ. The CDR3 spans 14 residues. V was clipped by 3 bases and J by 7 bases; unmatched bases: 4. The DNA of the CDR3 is TGCGCCAGCAGCTGGGACAGCCGGAATTCACCCCTCCACTTT. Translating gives CASSWDSRNSPLHF.

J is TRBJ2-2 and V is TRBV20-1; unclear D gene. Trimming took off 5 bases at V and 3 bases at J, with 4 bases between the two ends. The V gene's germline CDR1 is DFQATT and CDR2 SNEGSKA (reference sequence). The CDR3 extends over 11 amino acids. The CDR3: CSAHYTGELFF. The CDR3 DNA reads TGCAGTGCTCACTACACCGGGGAGCTGTTTTTT.

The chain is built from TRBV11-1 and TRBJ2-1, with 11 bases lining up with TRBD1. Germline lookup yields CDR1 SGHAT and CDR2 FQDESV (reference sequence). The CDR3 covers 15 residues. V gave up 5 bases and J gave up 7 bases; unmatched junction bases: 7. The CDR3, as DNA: TGTGCCAGCAGCAAGGGACAGGGGGTTCGGAATGAGCAGTTCTTC. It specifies CASSKGQGVRNEQFF. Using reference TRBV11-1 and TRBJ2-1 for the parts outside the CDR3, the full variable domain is EAEVAQSPRYKITEKSQAVAFWCDPISGHATLYWYRQILGQGPELLVQFQDESVVDDSQLPKDRFSAERLKGVDSTLKIQPAELGDSAMYLCASSKGQGVRNEQFFGPGTRLTVL.

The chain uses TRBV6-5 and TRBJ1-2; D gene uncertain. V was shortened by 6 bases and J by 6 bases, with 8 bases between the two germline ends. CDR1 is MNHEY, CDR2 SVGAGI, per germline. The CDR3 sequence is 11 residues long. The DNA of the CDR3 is TGTGCCAGCAGAGACGGAAATGGCTACACCTTC. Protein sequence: CASRDGNGYTF.

As DNA, the CDR3 is TGTGCCATCACGGCTAGCGGGAGGGACAATGAGCAGTTCTTC. Translation: CAITASGRDNEQFF. V gene TRBV10-3 combines with J gene TRBJ2-1; 12 bases are a match to TRBD2. The CDR3 has 14 amino acids. The V segment lost 7 bases and the J segment 5 bases; nucleotides outside the gene matches: 3. Germline lookup yields CDR1 ENHRY and CDR2 SYGVKD.

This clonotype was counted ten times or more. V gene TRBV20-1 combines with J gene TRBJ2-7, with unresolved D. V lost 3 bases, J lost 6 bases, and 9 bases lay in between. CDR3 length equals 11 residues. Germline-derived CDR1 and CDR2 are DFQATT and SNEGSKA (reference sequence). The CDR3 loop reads CSASIFREQYF. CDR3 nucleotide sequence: TGCAGTGCTAGTATCTTTCGCGAGCAGTACTTC.

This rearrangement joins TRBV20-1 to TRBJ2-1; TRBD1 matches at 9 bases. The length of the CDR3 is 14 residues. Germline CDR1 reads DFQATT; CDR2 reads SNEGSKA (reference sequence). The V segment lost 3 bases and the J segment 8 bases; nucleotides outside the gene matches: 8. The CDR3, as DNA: TGCAGTGCTAGGGCGGGACAGGGAGGGGATGAGCAGTTCTTC. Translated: CSARAGQGGDEQFF.

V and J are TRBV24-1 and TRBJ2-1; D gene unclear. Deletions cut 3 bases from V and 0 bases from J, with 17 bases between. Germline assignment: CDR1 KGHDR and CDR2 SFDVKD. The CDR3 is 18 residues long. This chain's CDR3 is CATSDPSAGLSSYNEQFF. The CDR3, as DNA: TGTGCCACCAGTGATCCCTCCGCCGGGTTAAGCTCCTACAATGAGCAGTTCTTC.